The 9 T cell receptor beta chains reported below all come from one sample, sequenced in a study of T-cell memory formation after mild COVID-19. MiXCR was run by TCRdb on the 5' RACE reads, yielding one entry per CDR3 protein. Of just under 550,000 distinct CDR3 sequences in the sample, around 21% were seen once. The sequencing sample was made of PBMCs or a T cell subset sorted from them (not recorded which). Receptors originate from an adult woman who had mild COVID-19 (a few samples of this study predate the infection). Cell type and time point are not known.

The rearrangement uses TRBV6-1 and TRBJ2-4, with D tentatively TRBD1 (7 bases). This CDR3 has 14 residues. V was pared by 5 bases and J by 8 bases, with 16 bases between. Germline V gene lookup returns CDR1 MNHNS and CDR2 SASEGT. In DNA, the CDR3 is TGTGCCAGCAGTCCAGGGGGGTTTGGAGACATTCAGTACTTC. Residues: CASSPGGFGDIQYF.

This clonotype was seen more than once but under ten times. This sequence joins TRBV10-3 and TRBJ2-2; TRBD2 is a possible D gene (6 bases). Germline V CDR1 and CDR2: ENHRY, SYGVKD. The CDR3 is made up of 13 amino acids. The CDR3 DNA follows: TGTGCTATCGGGACGGGGGACCACCGGGAGCTGTTTTTT. The encoded protein is CAIGTGDHRELFF.

This clonotype was found a few times. The chain employs TRBV28 and TRBJ2-5; D gene ambiguous. V was clipped by 7 bases and J by 2 bases, with 17 bases between them. This CDR3 is built from 15 residues. CDR1 is MDHEN and CDR2 is SYDVKM in the germline V gene. The CDR3 is CASNLVGTAQETQYF. CDR3 coding DNA: TGTGCCAGCAACCTCGTGGGCACAGCTCAAGAGACCCAGTACTTC.

The V gene is TRBV3-1, the J gene TRBJ1-1, with no clear D. V lost 5 bases, J lost 4 bases, and 14 bases lay in between. This CDR3 has 14 amino acids. Germline V CDR1 and CDR2: LGHDT, YNNKEL (reference sequence). The CDR3 DNA follows: TGTGCCAGCAGCAAAGGAACAGAGCGCACTGAAGCTTTCTTT. This translates into CASSKGTERTEAFF.

This clonotype has ten or more counts. The chain has TRBV4-1 and TRBJ2-3; D uncertain. Germline assignment: CDR1 MGHRA and CDR2 YSYEKL. The CDR3 contains 15 residues. V was shortened by 1 base and J by 2 bases, with 10 bases between the two germline ends. DNA for the CDR3: TGCGCCAGCAGCCAAGGGTGGCAGGACACAGATACGCAGTATTTT. Translated: CASSQGWQDTDTQYF.

The chain employs TRBV20-1 and TRBJ2-5; either TRBD1 or TRBD2 may supply D (6 bases each). Germline loops: CDR1 DFQATT, CDR2 SNEGSKA (reference sequence). The CDR3 loop spans 12 amino acids. Trimming removed 5 bases from V and 5 bases from J, with 12 bases in between. Here the CDR3 DNA reads TGCAGTGCTTTTACAGGGAGGGAGACCCAGTACTTC. Translation gives CSAFTGRETQYF.

J is TRBJ1-2 and V is TRBV5-1; D is perhaps TRBD1 (6 bases). The CDR3 is 16 residues long. Germline CDR1 reads SGHRS; CDR2 reads YFSETQ. The germline V and J ends were trimmed by 4 bases and 5 bases, with 21 bases remaining between them. The CDR3 reads CASSQPGDRILYGYTF. CDR3 DNA sequence: TGCGCCAGCAGCCAACCGGGAGACAGGATACTTTATGGCTACACCTTC.

The gene calls are TRBV4-2 and TRBJ2-7; the match to TRBD1 covers 9 bases. Germline CDR1 is LGHNA and CDR2 is YNFKEQ. This CDR3 has 15 residues. With 3 bases clipped from V and 1 base from J, the junction kept 4 bases outside the gene matches. CDR3 nucleotide sequence: TGTGCCAGCAGCCACACAGGGGGCGCATCCTACGAGCAGTACTTC. Protein sequence: CASSHTGGASYEQYF.

The sample holds many counts of this clonotype. This chain connects TRBV4-1 to TRBJ2-7, with no clear D. The germline gives CDR1 MGHRA, CDR2 YSYEKL. Trimming shortened V by 0 bases and J by 5 bases, and 14 bases separated the two germline ends. The CDR3 totals 15 residues. The CDR3 DNA sequence: TGCGCCAGCAGCCAAGACTCGTGGGCAGTTGACGAGCAGTACTTC. It codes for CASSQDSWAVDEQYF.